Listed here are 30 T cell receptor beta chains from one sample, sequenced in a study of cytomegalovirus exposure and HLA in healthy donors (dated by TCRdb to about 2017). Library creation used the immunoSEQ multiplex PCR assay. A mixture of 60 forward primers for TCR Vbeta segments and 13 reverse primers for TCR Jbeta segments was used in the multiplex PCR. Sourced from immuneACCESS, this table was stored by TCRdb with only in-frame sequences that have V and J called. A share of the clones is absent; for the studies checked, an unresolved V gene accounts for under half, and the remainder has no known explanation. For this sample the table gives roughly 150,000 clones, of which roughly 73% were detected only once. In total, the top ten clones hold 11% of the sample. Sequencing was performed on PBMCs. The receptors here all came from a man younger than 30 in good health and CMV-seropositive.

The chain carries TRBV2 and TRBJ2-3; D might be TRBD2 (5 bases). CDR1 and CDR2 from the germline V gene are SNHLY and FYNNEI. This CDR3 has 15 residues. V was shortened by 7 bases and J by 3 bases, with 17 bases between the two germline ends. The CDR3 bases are TGTGCCAGCAACTCCGCCGGGGTTAGAACAGATACGCAGTATTTT. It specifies CASNSAGVRTDTQYF. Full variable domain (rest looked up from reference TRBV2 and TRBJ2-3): EPEVTQTPSHQVTQMGQEVILRCVPISNHLYFYWYRQILGQKVEFLVSFYNNEISEKSEIFDDQFSVERPDGSNFTLKIRSTKLEDSAMYFCASNSAGVRTDTQYFGPGTRLTVL.

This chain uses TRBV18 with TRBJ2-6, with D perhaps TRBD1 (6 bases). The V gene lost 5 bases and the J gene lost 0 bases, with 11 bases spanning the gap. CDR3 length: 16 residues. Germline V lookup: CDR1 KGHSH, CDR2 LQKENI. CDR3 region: CASSSRGGSGANVLTF. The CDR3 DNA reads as TGTGCCAGCTCATCACGAGGGGGCTCTGGGGCCAACGTCCTGACTTTC. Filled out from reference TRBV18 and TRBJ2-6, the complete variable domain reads NAGVMQNPRHLVRRRGQEARLRCSPMKGHSHVYWYRQLPEEGLKFMVYLQKENIIDESGMPKERFSAEFPKEGPSILRIQQVVRGDSAAYFCASSSRGGSGANVLTFGAGSRLTVL.

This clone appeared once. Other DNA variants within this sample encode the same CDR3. In nucleotides, the CDR3 is TGTGCCAGCAGTTTGAGTTCCTACAATGAGCAGTTCTTC. It codes for CASSLSSYNEQFF. The chain employs TRBV27 and TRBJ2-1; no definite D call. The CDR3 extends over 13 amino acids. Germline loops: CDR1 MNHEY, CDR2 SMNVEV (reference sequence). V was clipped by 3 bases and J by 1 base, with 4 bases between them.

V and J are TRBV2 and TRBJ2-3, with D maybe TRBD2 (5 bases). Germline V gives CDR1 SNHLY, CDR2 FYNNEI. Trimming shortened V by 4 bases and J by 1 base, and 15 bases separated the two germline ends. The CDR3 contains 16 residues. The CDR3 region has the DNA TGTGCCAGCAGTGCGGGGAGCGCAGGAGGCACAGATACGCAGTATTTT. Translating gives CASSAGSAGGTDTQYF.

In nucleotides, the CDR3 is TGCGCCAGCAGCTTGGCAGGGCGAGACTACGAGCAGTACTTC. This codes for CASSLAGRDYEQYF. The rearrangement links TRBV5-1 to TRBJ2-7; weak D call: TRBD1 (5 bases). The CDR3 totals 14 residues. Germline V gene data show CDR1 as SGHRS and CDR2 as YFSETQ. Trimming cost V 0 bases and J 3 bases, with 10 bases left between them.

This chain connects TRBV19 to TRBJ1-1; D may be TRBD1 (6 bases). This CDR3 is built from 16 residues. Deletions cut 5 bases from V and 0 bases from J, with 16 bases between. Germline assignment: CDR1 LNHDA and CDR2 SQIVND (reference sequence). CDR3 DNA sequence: TGTGCCAGTAGTTCTCCAGGGGCCCCCATGAACACTGAAGCTTTCTTT. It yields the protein CASSSPGAPMNTEAFF.

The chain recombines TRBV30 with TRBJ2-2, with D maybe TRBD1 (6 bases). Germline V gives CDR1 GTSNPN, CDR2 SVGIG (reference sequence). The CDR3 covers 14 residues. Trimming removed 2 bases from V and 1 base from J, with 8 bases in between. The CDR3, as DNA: TGTGCCTGGAGTTGGGGGCAGAACACCGGGGAGCTGTTTTTT. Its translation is CAWSWGQNTGELFF.

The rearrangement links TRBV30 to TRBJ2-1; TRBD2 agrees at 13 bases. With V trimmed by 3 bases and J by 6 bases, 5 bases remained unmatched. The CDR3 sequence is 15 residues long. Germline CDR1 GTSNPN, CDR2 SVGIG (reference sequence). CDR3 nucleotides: TGTGCCTGGAGCCGACTAGCGGGAGGTCGCAATGAGCAGTTCTTC. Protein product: CAWSRLAGGRNEQFF.

CDR3: CASSPGTQNTEAFF. CDR3 DNA sequence: TGTGCCAGCAGTCCAGGGACACAGAACACTGAAGCTTTCTTT. The rearrangement links TRBV27 to TRBJ1-1; D is perhaps TRBD1 (6 bases). V lost 5 bases, J lost 1 base, and 11 bases lay in between. CDR3 length: 14 residues. Germline loops: CDR1 MNHEY, CDR2 SMNVEV (reference sequence).

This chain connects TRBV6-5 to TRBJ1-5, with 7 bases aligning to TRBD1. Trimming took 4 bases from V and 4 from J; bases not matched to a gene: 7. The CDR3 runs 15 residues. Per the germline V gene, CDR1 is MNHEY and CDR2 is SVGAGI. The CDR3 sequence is CASSLLRTGNQPQHF. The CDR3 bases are TGTGCCAGCAGTTTGCTAAGGACAGGAAATCAGCCCCAGCATTTT.

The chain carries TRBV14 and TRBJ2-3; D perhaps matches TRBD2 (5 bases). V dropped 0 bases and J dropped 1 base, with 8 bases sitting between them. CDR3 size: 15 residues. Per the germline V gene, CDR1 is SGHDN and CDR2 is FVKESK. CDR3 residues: CASSQDVGGTDTQYF. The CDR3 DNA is TGTGCCAGCAGCCAAGATGTCGGGGGCACAGATACGCAGTATTTT. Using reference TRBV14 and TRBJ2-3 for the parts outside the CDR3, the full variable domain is EAGVTQFPSHSVIEKGQTVTLRCDPISGHDNLYWYRRVMGKEIKFLLHFVKESKQDESGMPNNRFLAERTGGTYSTLKVQPAELEDSGVYFCASSQDVGGTDTQYFGPGTRLTVL.

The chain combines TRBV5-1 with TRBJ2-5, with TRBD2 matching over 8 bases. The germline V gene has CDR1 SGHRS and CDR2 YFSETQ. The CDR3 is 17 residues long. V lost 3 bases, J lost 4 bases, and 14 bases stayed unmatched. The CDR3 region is CASSSTINAGGVETQYF. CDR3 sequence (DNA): TGCGCCAGCAGCTCCACCATCAACGCGGGAGGCGTAGAGACCCAGTACTTC.

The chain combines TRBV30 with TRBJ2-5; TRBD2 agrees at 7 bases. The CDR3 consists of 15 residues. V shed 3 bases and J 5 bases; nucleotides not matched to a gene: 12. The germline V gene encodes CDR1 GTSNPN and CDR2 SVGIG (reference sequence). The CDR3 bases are TGTGCCTGGAGGAATTGGCGGGAGAACGGGGAGACCCAGTACTTC. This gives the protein CAWRNWRENGETQYF.

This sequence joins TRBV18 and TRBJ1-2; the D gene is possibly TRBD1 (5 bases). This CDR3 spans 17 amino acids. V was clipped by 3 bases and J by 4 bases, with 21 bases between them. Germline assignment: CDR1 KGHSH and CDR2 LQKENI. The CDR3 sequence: CASSPASIGTSGYGYTF. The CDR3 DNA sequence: TGTGCCAGCTCACCCGCGTCGATTGGGACTTCCGGCTATGGCTACACCTTC.

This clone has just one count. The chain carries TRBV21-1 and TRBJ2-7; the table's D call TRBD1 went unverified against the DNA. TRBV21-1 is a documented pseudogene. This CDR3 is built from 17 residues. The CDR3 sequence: CASSKAYSGTDIYEQYF. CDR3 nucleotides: TGTGCCAGCAGCAAAGCTTACTCCGGGACAGACATCTACGAGCAGTACTTC.

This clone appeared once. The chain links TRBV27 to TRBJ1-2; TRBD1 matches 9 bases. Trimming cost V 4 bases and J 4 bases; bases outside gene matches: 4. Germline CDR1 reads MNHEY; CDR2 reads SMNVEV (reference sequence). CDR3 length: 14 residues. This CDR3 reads CASSSGTGPYGYTF. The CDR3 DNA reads TGTGCCAGCAGTTCAGGGACAGGGCCCTATGGCTACACCTTC.

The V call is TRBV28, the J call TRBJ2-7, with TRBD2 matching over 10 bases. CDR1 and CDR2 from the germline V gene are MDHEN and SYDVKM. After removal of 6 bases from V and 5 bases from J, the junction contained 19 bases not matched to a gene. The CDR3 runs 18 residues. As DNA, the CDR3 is TGTGCCAGCAGCCAAGCGGGGCTAGCGGGAGCCCTCGCCAACGAGCAGTACTTC. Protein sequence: CASSQAGLAGALANEQYF.

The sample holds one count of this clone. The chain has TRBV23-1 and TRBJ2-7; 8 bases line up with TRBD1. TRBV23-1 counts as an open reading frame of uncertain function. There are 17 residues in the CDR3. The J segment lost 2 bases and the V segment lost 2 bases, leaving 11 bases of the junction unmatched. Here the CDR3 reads CASSQRRTGTRAYEQYF. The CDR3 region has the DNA TGCGCCAGCAGTCAAAGGAGGACAGGGACAAGGGCCTACGAGCAGTACTTC.

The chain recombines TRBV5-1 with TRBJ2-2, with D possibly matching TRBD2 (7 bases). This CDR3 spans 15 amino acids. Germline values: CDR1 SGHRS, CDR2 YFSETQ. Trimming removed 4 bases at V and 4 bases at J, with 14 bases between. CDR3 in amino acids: CASSPSGGSTGELFF. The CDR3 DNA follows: TGCGCCAGCAGCCCGTCGGGGGGCAGCACCGGGGAGCTGTTTTTT.

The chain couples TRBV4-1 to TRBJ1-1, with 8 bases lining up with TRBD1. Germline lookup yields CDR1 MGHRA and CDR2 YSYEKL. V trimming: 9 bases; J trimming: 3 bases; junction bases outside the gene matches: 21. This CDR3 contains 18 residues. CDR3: CASVPRGRTGKEHTEAFF. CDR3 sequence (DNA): TGCGCCAGTGTGCCGCGAGGCCGGACAGGGAAGGAGCACACTGAAGCTTTCTTT.

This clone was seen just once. The DNA of the CDR3 is TGTGCCAGCTCACCACCAGATCGGTCAGATACGCAGTATTTT. Translating it yields CASSPPDRSDTQYF. The chain has TRBV18 and TRBJ2-3; unclear D gene. Germline CDR1 is KGHSH and CDR2 is LQKENI. This CDR3 is built from 14 residues. The ends were cut back, 0 bases at V and 4 bases at J, with 8 bases in the middle.

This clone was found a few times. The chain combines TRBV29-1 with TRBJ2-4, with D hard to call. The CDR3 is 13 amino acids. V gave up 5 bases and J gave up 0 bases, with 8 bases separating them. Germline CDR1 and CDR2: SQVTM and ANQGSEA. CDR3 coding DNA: TGCAGCGTTTACAACCTAGCCAAAAACATTCAGTACTTC. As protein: CSVYNLAKNIQYF. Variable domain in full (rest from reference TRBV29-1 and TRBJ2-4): SAVISQKPSRDICQRGTSLTIQCQVDSQVTMMFWYRQQPGQSLTLIATANQGSEATYESGFVIDKFPISRPNLTFSTLTVSNMSPEDSSIYLCSVYNLAKNIQYFGAGTRLSVL.

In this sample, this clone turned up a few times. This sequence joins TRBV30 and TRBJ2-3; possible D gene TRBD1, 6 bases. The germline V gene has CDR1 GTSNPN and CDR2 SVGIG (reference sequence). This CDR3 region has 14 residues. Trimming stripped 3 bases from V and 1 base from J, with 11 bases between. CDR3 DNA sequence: TGTGCCTGGAGGGAGGACAGCGGCACAGATACGCAGTATTTT. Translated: CAWREDSGTDTQYF.

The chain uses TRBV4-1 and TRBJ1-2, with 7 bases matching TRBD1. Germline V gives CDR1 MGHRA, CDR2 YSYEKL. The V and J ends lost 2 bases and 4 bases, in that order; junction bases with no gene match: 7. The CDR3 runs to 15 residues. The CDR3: CASSQRQGESYGYTF. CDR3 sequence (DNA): TGCGCCAGCAGCCAAAGACAGGGAGAAAGCTATGGCTACACCTTC.

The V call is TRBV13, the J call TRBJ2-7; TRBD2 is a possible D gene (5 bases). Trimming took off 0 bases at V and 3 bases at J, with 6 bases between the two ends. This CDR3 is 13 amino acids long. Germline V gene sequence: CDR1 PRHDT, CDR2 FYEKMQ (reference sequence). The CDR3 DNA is TGTGCCAGCAGCTTAGGGACTAACTACGAGCAGTACTTC. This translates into CASSLGTNYEQYF.

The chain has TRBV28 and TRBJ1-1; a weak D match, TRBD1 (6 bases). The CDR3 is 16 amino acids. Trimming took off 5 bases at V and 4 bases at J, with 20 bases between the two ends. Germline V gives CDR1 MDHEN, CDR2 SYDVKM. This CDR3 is CASSLSQGARGTEAFF. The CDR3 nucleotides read TGTGCCAGCAGTCTATCACAGGGTGCGAGGGGCACTGAAGCTTTCTTT.

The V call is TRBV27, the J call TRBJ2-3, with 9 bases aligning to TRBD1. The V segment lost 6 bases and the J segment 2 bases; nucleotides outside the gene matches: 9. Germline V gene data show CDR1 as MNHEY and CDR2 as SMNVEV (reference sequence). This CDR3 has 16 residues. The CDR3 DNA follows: TGTGCCAGCAGATTTTCCGGGACAGGGTCCACAGATACGCAGTATTTT. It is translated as CASRFSGTGSTDTQYF.

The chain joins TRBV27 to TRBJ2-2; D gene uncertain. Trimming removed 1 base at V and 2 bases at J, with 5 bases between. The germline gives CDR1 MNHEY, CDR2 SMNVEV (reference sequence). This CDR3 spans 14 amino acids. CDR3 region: CASSLYLNTGELFF. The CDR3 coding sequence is TGTGCCAGCAGTTTATATCTTAACACCGGGGAGCTGTTTTTT.

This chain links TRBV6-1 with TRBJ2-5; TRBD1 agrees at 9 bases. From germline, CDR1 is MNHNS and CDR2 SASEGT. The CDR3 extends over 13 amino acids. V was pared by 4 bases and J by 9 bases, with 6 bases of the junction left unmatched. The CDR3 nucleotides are TGTGCCAGCAGTGGTGGGGACAGGGAGGCCCAGTACTTC. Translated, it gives CASSGGDREAQYF.

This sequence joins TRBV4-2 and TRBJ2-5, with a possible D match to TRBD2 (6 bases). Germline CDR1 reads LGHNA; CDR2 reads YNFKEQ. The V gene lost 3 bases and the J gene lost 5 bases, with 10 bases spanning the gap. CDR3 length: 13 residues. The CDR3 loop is CASSQGGGETQYF. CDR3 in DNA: TGTGCCAGCAGCCAGGGGGGTGGGGAGACCCAGTACTTC.